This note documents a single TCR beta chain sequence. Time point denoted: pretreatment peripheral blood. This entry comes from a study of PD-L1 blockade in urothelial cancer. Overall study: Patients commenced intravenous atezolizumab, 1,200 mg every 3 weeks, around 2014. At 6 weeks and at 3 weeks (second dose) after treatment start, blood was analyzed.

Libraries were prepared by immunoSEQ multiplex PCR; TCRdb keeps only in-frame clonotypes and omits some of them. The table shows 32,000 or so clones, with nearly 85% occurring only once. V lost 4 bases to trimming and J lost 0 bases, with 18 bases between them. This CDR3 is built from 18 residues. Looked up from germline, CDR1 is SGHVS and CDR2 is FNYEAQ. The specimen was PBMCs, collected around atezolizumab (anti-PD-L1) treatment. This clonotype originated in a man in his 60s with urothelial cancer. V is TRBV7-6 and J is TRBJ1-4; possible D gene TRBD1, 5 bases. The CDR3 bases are TGTGCCAGCAGCTCCGACCGTTTCGGGGGTGCAACTAATGAAAAACTGTTTTTT. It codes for CASSSDRFGGATNEKLFF.